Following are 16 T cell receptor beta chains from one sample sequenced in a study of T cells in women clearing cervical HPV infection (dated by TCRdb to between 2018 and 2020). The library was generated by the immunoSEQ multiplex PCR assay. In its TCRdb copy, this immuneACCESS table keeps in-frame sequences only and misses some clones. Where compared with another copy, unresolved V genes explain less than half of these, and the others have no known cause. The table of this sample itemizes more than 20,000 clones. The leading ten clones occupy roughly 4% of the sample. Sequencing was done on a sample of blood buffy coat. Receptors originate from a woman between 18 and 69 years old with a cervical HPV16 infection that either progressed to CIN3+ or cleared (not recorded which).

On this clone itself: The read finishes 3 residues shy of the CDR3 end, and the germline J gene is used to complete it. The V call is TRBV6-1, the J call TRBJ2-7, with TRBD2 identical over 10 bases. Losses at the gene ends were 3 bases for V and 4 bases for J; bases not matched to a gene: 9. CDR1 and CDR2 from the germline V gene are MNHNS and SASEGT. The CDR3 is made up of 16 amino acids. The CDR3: CASSDPFGSGGYEQYF. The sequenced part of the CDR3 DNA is TGTGCCAGCAGTGATCCGTTCGGTAGCGGGGGGTACGAG.

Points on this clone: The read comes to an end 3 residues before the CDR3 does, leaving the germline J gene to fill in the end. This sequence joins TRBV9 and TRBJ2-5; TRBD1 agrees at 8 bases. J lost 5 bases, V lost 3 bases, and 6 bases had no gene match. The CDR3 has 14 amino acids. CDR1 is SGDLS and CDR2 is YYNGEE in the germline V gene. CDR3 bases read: TGTGCCAGCAGCGCCGGACAGGGCGGGGAGACC. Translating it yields CASSAGQGGET. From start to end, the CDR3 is CASSAGQGGETQYF.

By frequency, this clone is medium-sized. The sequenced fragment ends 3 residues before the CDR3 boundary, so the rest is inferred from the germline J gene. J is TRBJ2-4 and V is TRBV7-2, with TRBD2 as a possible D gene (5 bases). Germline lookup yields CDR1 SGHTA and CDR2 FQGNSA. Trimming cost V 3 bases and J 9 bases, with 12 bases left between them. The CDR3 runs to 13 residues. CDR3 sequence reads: CASSFGGSRIQYF. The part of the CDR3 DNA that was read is TGTGCCAGCAGCTTCGGCGGGTCTCGCATT.

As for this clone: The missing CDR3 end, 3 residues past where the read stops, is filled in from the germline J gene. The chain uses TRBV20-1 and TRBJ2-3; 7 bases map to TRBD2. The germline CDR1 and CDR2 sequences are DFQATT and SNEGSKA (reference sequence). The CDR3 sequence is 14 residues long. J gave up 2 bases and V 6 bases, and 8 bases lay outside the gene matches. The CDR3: CSAPARGYTDTQYF. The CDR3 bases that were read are TGCAGTGCACCTGCGCGGGGGTACACAGATACG.

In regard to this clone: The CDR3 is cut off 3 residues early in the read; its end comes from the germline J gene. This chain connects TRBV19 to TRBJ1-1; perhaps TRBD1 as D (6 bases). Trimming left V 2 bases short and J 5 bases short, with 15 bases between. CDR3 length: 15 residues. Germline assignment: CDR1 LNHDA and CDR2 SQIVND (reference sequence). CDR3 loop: CASSIQGSRSTEAFF. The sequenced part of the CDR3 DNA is TGTGCCAGTAGTATACAGGGGTCACGCAGTACTGAA.

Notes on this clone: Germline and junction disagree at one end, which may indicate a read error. CDR3 region: CASGLNQPQHF. Incomplete CDR3 DNA: TGTGCCAGCGGTCTAAATCAACCC. The chain has TRBV28 and TRBJ1-5, with D unresolved. The sequenced fragment ends 3 residues before the CDR3 boundary, so the rest is inferred from the germline J gene. CDR3 length: 11 residues. The V gene's germline CDR1 is MDHEN and CDR2 SYDVKM.

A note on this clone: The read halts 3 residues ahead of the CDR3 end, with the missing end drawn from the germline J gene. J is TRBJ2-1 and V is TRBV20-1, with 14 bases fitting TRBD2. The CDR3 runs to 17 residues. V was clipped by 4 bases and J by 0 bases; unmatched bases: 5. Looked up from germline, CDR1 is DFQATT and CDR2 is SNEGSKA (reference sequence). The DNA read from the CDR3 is TGCAGTGCTACCGGGACTAGCGGGGGTGGCTCCTACAATGAG. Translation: CSATGTSGGGSYNE. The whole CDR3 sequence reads CSATGTSGGGSYNEQFF.

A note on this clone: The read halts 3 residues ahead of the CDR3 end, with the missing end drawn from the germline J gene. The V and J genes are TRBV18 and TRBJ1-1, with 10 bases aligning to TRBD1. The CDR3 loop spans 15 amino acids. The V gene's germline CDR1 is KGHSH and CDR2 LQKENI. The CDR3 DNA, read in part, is TGTGCCAGCTCACCCGGGACAGGGGACCAAGAGACA. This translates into CASSPGTGDQET. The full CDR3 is CASSPGTGDQETAFF.

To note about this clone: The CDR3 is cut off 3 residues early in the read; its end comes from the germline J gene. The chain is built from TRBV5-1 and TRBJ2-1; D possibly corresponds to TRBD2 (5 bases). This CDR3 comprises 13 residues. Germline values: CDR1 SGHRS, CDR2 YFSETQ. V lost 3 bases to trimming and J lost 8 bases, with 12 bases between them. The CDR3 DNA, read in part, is TGCGCCAGCAGCTCGGAGAGGGCCGATGAG. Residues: CASSSERADE. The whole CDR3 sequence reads CASSSERADEQFF.

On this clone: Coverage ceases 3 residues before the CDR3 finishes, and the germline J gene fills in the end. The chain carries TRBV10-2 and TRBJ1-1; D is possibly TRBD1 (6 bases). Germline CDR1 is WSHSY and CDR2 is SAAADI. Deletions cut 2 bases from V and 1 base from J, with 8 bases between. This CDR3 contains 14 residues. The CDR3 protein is CASSEATGNTEAFF. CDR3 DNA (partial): TGCGCCAGCAGTGAGGCGACAGGGAACACTGAA.

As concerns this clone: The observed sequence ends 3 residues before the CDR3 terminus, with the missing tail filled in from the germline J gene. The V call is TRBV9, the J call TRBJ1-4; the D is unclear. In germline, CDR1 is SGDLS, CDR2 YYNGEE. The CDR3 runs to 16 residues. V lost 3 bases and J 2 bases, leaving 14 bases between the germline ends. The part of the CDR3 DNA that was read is TGTGCCAGCAGCGGACCCGGCCCGGGGACTAATGAAAAA. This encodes CASSGPGPGTNEK. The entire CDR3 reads CASSGPGPGTNEKLFF. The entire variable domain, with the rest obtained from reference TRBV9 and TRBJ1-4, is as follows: DSGVTQTPKHLITATGQRVTLRCSPRSGDLSVYWYQQSLDQGLQFLIQYYNGEERAKGNILERFSAQQFPDLHSELNLSSLELGDSALYFCASSGPGPGTNEKLFFGSGTQLSVL.

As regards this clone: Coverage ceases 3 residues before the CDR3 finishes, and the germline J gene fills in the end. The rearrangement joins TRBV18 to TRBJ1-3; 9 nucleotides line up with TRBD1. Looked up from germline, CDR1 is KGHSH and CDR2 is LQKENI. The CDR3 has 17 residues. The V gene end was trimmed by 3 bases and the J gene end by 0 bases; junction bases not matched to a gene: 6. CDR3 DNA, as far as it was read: TGTGCCAGCTCACCGACGGGACAGGGCCGCTCTGGAAACACC. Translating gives CASSPTGQGRSGNT. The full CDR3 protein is CASSPTGQGRSGNTIYF. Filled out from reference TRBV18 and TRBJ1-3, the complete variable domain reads NAGVMQNPRHLVRRRGQEARLRCSPMKGHSHVYWYRQLPEEGLKFMVYLQKENIIDESGMPKERFSAEFPKEGPSILRIQQVVRGDSAAYFCASSPTGQGRSGNTIYFGEGSWLTVV.

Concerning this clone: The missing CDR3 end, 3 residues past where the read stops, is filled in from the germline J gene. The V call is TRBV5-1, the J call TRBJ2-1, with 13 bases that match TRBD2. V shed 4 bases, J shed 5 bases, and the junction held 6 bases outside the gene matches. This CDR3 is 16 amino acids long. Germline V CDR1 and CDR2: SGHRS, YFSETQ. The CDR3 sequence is CASSPAGTSGNNEQFF. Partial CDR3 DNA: TGCGCCAGCAGCCCAGCTGGGACTAGCGGGAACAATGAG. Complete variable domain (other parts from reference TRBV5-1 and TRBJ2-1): KAGVTQTPRYLIKTRGQQVTLSCSPISGHRSVSWYQQTPGQGLQFLFEYFSETQRNKGNFPGRFSGRQFSNSRSEMNVSTLELGDSALYLCASSPAGTSGNNEQFFGPGTRLTVL.

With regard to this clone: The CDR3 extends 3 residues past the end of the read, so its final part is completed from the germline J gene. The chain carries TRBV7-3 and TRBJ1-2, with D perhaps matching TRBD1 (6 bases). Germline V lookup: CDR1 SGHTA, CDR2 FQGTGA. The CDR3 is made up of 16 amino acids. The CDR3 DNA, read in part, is TGTGCCAGCAGCCCCCGAGGGGGAGCGGGGGGCAATGAC. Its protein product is CASSPRGGAGGND. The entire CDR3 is CASSPRGGAGGNDYTF. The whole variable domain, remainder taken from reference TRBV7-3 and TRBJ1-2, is GAGVSQTPSNKVTEKGKYVELRCDPISGHTALYWYRQSLGQGPEFLIYFQGTGAADDSGLPNDRFFAVRPEGSVSTLKIQRTERGDSAVYLCASSPRGGAGGNDYTFGSGTRLTVV.

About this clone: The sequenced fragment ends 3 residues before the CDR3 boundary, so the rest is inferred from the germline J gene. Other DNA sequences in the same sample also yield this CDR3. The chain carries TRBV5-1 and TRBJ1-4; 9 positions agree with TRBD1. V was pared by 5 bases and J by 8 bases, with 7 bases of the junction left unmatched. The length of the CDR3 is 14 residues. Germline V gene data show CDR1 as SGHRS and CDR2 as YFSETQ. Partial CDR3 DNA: TGCGCCAGCAGTTTCGACAGGGGGAGGGAAAAA. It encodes CASSFDRGREK. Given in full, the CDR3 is CASSFDRGREKLFF.

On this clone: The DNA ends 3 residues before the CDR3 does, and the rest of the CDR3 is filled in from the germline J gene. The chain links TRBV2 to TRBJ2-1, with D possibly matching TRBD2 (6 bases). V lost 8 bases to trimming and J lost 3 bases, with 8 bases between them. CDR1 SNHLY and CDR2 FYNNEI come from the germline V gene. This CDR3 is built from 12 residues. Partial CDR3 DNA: TGTGCCAGCGTGGAGGGCTACAATGAG. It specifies CASVEGYNE. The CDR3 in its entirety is CASVEGYNEQFF. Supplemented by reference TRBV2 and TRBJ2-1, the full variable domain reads EPEVTQTPSHQVTQMGQEVILRCVPISNHLYFYWYRQILGQKVEFLVSFYNNEISEKSEIFDDQFSVERPDGSNFTLKIRSTKLEDSAMYFCASVEGYNEQFFGPGTRLTVL.